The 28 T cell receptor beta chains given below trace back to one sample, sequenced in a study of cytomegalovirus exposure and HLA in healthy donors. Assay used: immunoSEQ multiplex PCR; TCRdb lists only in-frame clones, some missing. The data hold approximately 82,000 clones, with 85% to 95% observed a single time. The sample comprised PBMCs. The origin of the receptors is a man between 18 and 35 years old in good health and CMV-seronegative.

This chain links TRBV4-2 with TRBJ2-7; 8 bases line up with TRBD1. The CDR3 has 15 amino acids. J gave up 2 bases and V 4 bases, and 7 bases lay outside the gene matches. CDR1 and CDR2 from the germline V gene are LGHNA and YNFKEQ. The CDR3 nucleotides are TGTGCCAGCAGCCCTGGACAGGGCCTAACCTACGAGCAGTACTTC. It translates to CASSPGQGLTYEQYF.

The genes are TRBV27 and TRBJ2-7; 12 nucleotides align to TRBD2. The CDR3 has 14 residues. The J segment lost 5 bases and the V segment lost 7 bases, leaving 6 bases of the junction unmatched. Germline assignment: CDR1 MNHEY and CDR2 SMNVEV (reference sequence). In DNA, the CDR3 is TGTGCCAGCAAACTAGCGGGGGGTTTGAACGAGCAGTACTTC. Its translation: CASKLAGGLNEQYF.

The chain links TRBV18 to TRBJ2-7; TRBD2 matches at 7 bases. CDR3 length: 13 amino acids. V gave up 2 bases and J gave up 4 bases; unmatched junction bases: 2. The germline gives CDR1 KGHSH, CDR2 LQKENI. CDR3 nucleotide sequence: TGTGCCAGCTCACCAGCGGGAGCGTACGAGCAGTACTTC. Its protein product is CASSPAGAYEQYF.

The CDR3 spells CSVERGYTLGSYNEQFF. The CDR3 bases are TGCAGCGTTGAACGCGGATACACACTTGGCTCCTACAATGAGCAGTTCTTC. This chain joins TRBV29-1 and TRBJ2-1; D is uncertain. Trimming took off 2 bases at V and 0 bases at J, with 17 bases between the two ends. This CDR3 has 17 amino acids. Germline assignment: CDR1 SQVTM and CDR2 ANQGSEA.

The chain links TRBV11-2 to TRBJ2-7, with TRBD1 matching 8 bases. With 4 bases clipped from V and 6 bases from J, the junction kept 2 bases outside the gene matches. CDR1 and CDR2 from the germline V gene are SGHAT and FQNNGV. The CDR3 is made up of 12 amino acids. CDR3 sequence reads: CASSSDRGEQYF. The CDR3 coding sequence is TGTGCCAGCAGCTCCGACAGGGGCGAGCAGTACTTC.

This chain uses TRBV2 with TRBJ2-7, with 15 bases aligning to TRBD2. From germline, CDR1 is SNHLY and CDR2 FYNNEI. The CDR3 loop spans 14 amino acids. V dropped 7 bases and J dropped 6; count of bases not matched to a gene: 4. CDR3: CASTSGLAGGEQYF. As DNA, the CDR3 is TGTGCCAGCACCTCGGGACTAGCGGGAGGCGAGCAGTACTTC.

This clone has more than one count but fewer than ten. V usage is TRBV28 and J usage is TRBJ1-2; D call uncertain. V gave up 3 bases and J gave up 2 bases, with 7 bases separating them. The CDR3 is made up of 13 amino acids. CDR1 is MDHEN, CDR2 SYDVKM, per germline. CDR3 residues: CASSLGINYGYTF. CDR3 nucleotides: TGTGCCAGCAGTTTGGGCATAAACTATGGCTACACCTTC.

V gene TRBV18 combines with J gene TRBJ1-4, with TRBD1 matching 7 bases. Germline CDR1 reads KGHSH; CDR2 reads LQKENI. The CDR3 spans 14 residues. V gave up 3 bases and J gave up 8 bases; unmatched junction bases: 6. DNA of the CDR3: TGTGCCAGCTCACCTGACAGGGTACTAGAAAAACTGTTTTTT. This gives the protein CASSPDRVLEKLFF.

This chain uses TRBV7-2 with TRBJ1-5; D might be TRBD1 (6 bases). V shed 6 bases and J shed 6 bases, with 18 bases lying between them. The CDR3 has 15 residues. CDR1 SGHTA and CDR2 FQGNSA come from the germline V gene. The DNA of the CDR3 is TGTGCCAGCAGTCCGGACAGCTCTGGGGGTCAGCCCCAGCATTTT. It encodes CASSPDSSGGQPQHF. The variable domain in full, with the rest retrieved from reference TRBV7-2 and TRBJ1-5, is GAGVSQSPSNKVTEKGKDVELRCDPISGHTALYWYRQSLGQGLEFLIYFQGNSAPDKSGLPSDRFSAERTGGSVSTLTIQRTQQEDSAVYLCASSPDSSGGQPQHFGDGTRLSIL.

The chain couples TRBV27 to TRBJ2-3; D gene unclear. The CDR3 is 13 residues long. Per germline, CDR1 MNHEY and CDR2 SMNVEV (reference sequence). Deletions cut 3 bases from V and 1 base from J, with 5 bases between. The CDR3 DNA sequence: TGTGCCAGCAGTTTTCGGGGCACAGATACGCAGTATTTT. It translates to CASSFRGTDTQYF.

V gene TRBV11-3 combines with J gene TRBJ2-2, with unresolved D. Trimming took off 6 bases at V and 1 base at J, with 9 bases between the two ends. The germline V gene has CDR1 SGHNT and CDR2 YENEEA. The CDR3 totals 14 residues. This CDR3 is CASSVEQNTGELFF. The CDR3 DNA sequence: TGTGCCAGCAGTGTGGAGCAGAACACCGGGGAGCTGTTTTTT.

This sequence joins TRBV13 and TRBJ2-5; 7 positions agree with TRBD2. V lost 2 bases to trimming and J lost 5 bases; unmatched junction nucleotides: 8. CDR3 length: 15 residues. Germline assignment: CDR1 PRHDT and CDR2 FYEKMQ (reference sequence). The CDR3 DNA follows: TGTGCCAGCAGCTTAAGACTAGCACAACTGGAGACCCAGTACTTC. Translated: CASSLRLAQLETQYF.

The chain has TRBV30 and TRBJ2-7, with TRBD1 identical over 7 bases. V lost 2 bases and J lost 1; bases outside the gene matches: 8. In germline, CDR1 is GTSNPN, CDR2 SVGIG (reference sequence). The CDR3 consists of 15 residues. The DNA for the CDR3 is TGTGCCTGGAGTCGCTGGGACAGAGTTTCCTACGAGCAGTACTTC. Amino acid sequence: CAWSRWDRVSYEQYF.

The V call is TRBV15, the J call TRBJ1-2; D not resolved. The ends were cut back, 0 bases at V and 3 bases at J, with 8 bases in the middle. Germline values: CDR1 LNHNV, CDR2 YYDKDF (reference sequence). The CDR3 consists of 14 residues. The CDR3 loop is CATSRDRRDYGYTF. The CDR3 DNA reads TGTGCCACCAGCAGAGATCGGAGAGACTATGGCTACACCTTC.

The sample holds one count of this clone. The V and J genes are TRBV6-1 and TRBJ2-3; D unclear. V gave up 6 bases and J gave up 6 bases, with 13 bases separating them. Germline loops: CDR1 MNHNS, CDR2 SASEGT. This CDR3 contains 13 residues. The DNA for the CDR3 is TGTGCCAGCAGGCTTTCGGGTGGCGATACGCAGTATTTT. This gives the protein CASRLSGGDTQYF.

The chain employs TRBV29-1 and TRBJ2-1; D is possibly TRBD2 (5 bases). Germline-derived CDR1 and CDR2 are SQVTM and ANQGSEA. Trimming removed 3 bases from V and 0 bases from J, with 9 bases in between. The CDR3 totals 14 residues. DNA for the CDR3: TGCAGCGTTGAGGCTGGGAGCTCCTACAATGAGCAGTTCTTC. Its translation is CSVEAGSSYNEQFF.

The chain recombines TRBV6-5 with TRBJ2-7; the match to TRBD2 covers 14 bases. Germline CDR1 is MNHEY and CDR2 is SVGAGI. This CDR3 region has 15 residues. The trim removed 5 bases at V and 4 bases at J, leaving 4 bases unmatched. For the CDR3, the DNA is TGTGCCAGCAGTCCTGGGACTAGCGGGAGTTACGAGCAGTACTTC. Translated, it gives CASSPGTSGSYEQYF.

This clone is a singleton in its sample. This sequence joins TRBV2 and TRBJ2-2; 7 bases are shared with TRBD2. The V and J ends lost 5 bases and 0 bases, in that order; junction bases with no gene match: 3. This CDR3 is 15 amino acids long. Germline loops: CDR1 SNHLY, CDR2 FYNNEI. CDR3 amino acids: CASSLTSANTGELFF. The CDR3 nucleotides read TGTGCCAGCAGTCTTACTAGCGCGAACACCGGGGAGCTGTTTTTT.

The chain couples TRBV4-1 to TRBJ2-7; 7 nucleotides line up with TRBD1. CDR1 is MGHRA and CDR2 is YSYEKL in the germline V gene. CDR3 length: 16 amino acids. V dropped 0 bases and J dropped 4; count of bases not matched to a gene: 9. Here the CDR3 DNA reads TGCGCCAGCAGCCAAGATTCGAGACAGGGTCGGTACGAGCAGTACTTC. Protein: CASSQDSRQGRYEQYF.

CDR3 sequence: CASSSVGTAFYGYTF. The CDR3 nucleotides are TGCGCCAGCAGCTCAGTCGGGACAGCTTTCTATGGCTACACCTTC. The chain uses TRBV5-1 and TRBJ1-2, with 7 bases aligning to TRBD1. The germline CDR1 and CDR2 sequences are SGHRS and YFSETQ. This CDR3 comprises 15 residues. Germline trimming cut 3 bases from V and 4 bases from J; bases unmatched to any gene: 9. The full variable domain, rest sourced from reference TRBV5-1 and TRBJ1-2, is KAGVTQTPRYLIKTRGQQVTLSCSPISGHRSVSWYQQTPGQGLQFLFEYFSETQRNKGNFPGRFSGRQFSNSRSEMNVSTLELGDSALYLCASSSVGTAFYGYTFGSGTRLTVV.

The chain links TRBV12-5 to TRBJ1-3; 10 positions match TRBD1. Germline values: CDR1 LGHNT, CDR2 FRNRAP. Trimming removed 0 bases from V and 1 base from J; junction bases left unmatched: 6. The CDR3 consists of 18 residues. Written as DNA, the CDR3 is TGTGCTAGTGGTTTGGTACAGGGGACAGGGGCTTCTGGAAACACCATATATTTT. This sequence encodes CASGLVQGTGASGNTIYF.

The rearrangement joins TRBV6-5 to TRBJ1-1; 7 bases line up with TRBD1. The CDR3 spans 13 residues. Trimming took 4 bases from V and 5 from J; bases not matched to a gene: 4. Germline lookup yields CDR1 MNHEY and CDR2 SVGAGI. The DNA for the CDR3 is TGTGCCAGCAGTTTACAGGGGATGACTGAAGCTTTCTTT. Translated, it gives CASSLQGMTEAFF.

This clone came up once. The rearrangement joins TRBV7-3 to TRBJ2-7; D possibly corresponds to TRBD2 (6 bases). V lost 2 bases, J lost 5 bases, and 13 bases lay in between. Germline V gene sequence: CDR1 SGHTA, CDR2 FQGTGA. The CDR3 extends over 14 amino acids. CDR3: CASSLGVGSDEQYF. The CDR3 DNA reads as TGTGCCAGCAGCTTAGGAGTCGGGAGTGACGAGCAGTACTTC.

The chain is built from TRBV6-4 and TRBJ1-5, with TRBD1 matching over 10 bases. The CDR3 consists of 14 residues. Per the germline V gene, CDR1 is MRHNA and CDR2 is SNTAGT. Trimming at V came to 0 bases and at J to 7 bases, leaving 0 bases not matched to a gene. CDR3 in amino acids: CASSDSTGGQPQHF. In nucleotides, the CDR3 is TGTGCCAGCAGTGACTCGACAGGGGGCCAGCCCCAGCATTTT.

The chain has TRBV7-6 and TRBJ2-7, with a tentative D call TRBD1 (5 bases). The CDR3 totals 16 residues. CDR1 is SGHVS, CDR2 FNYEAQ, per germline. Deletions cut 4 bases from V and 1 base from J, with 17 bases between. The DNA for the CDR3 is TGTGCCAGCAGCTCAATGACAGCCGACTTTTCCTACGAGCAGTACTTC. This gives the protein CASSSMTADFSYEQYF.

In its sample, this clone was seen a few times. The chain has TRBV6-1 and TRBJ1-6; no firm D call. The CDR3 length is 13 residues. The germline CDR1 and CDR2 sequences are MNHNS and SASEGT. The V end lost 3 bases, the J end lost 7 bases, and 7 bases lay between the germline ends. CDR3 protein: CASSDYENSPLHF. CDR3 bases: TGTGCCAGCAGTGACTATGAAAATTCACCCCTCCACTTT.

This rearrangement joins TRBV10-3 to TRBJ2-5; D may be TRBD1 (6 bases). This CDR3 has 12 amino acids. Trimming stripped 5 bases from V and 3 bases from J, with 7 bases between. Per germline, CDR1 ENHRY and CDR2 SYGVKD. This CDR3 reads CAISSGEETQYF. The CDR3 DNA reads TGTGCCATCAGTTCAGGGGAAGAGACCCAGTACTTC.

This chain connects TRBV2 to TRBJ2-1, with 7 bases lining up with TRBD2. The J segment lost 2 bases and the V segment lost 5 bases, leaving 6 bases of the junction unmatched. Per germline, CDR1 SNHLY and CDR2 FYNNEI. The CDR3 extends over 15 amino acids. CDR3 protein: CASSLSGSTYNEQFF. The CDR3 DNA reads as TGTGCCAGCAGTCTTAGCGGGTCCACCTACAATGAGCAGTTCTTC.